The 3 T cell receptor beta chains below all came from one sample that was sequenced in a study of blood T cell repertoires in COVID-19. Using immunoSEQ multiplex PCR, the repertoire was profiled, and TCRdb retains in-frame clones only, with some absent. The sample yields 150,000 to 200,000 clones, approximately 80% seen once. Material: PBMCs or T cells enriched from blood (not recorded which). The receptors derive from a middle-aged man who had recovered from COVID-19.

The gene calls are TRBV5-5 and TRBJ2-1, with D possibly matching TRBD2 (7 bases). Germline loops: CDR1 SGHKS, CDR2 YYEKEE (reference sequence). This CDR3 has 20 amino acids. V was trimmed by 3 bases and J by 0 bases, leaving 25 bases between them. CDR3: CASSSRVRGGGRSSYNEQFF. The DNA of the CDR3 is TGTGCCAGCAGCTCAAGGGTCCGCGGGGGCGGAAGAAGCTCCTACAATGAGCAGTTCTTC.

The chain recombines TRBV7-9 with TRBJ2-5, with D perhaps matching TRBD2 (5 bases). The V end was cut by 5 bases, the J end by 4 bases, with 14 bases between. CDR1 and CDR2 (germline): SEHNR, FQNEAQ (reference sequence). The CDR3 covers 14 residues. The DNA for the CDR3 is TGTGCCAGCAGCCCGGGGAATCAGAGAGAGACCCAGTACTTC. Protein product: CASSPGNQRETQYF.

Here the CDR3 DNA reads TGTGCCAGCAGTGAATGGAGCGGGGGCAGCACAGATACGCAGTATTTT. Its translation is CASSEWSGGSTDTQYF. The chain combines TRBV2 with TRBJ2-3, with TRBD2 identical over 8 bases. The germline V gene encodes CDR1 SNHLY and CDR2 FYNNEI. CDR3 length: 16 amino acids. V lost 2 bases to trimming and J lost 0 bases; unmatched junction nucleotides: 4. Supplemented by reference TRBV2 and TRBJ2-3, the full variable domain reads EPEVTQTPSHQVTQMGQEVILRCVPISNHLYFYWYRQILGQKVEFLVSFYNNEISEKSEIFDDQFSVERPDGSNFTLKIRSTKLEDSAMYFCASSEWSGGSTDTQYFGPGTRLTVL.